These 11 T cell receptor beta chains originate from one sample sequenced in a study of blood T cell repertoires in COVID-19. The assay was immunoSEQ multiplex PCR, and TCRdb's table has in-frame clones only and misses some. The top ten hold 25% to 30% of the sample, which has over 70,000 clones, about 80% seen once. Sequences were obtained from peripheral blood. The source is a human donor in a cohort sampled during active COVID-19.

J is TRBJ1-3 and V is TRBV24-1, with D unclear. With 9 bases removed from V and 9 bases from J, the gap between germline ends came to 14 bases. The CDR3 spans 12 residues. Germline CDR1 KGHDR, CDR2 SFDVKD. CDR3 in DNA: TGTGCCACCGCACCTCCCCCGGGCACCATATATTTT. Amino acids: CATAPPPGTIYF.

This chain uses TRBV5-1 with TRBJ1-2; TRBD1 matches 7 bases. CDR1 is SGHRS and CDR2 is YFSETQ in the germline V gene. The V and J ends lost 4 bases and 8 bases, in that order; junction bases with no gene match: 17. The length of the CDR3 is 16 residues. This CDR3 is CASSSRDGGGAEGYTF. The DNA of the CDR3 is TGCGCCAGCAGCAGCCGTGACGGAGGGGGCGCAGAGGGCTACACCTTC.

The J gene is TRBJ1-2, the V gene TRBV6-5, with 9 positions matching TRBD1. The V and J ends lost 6 bases and 8 bases, in that order; junction bases with no gene match: 13. Germline V gives CDR1 MNHEY, CDR2 SVGAGI. The CDR3 sequence is 15 residues long. The CDR3 sequence: CASRVTGTGISGYTF. CDR3 nucleotides: TGTGCCAGCAGAGTTACCGGGACAGGGATCAGCGGCTACACCTTC.

This clone came up once. V and J are TRBV20-1 and TRBJ1-4; possible D gene TRBD1, 5 bases. The V end lost 3 bases, the J end lost 2 bases, and 10 bases lay between the germline ends. There are 14 residues in the CDR3. The germline V gene encodes CDR1 DFQATT and CDR2 SNEGSKA (reference sequence). The CDR3 nucleotides are TGCAGTGCTAGTACGGGGGGGACTAATGAAAAACTGTTTTTT. Its protein product is CSASTGGTNEKLFF.

This rearrangement joins TRBV6-1 to TRBJ2-5; 7 bases line up with TRBD1. The CDR3 consists of 17 residues. Germline lookup yields CDR1 MNHNS and CDR2 SASEGT. V was clipped by 2 bases and J by 4 bases; unmatched bases: 13. The chain's CDR3 is CASSESFGQGERETQYF. In DNA form, the CDR3 reads TGTGCCAGCAGTGAAAGTTTTGGGCAGGGGGAAAGAGAGACCCAGTACTTC.

The genes are TRBV29-1 and TRBJ2-1, with 7 bases matching TRBD2. CDR1 is SQVTM, CDR2 ANQGSEA, per germline. The CDR3 runs 15 residues. V lost 3 bases and J lost 4; bases outside the gene matches: 9. As DNA, the CDR3 is TGCAGCGTTGAGTGGCTAGCGGCCTATTACAATGAGCAGTTCTTC. This codes for CSVEWLAAYYNEQFF.

The chain uses TRBV6-1 and TRBJ2-5; D possibly corresponds to TRBD1 (6 bases). The CDR3 covers 15 residues. CDR1 is MNHNS, CDR2 SASEGT, per germline. Trimming pared 1 base from V and 4 bases from J, leaving 13 bases between. The CDR3 here is CASSEGTGSRETQYF. The CDR3 DNA follows: TGTGCCAGCAGTGAAGGAACAGGGAGTAGAGAGACCCAGTACTTC.

The chain recombines TRBV2 with TRBJ2-2, with a weak D call TRBD2 (5 bases). V lost 7 bases and J 4 bases, leaving 13 bases between the germline ends. Germline lookup yields CDR1 SNHLY and CDR2 FYNNEI. The CDR3 spans 14 residues. The CDR3 DNA sequence: TGTGCCAGCACCTGGGAGACTCCCACCGGGGAGCTGTTTTTT. Encoded protein: CASTWETPTGELFF.

V gene TRBV7-8 combines with J gene TRBJ2-1; TRBD1 matches at 8 bases. The CDR3 is made up of 16 amino acids. Germline CDR1 is SGHVS and CDR2 is FQNEAQ. J lost 7 bases, V lost 1 base, and 9 bases had no gene match. Written as DNA, the CDR3 is TGTGCCAGCAGCTTAGTAGGGCAGGGGGCAAGGAATGAGCAGTTCTTC. Its translation is CASSLVGQGARNEQFF.

The chain is built from TRBV19 and TRBJ2-6, with 10 nucleotides matching TRBD2. With V trimmed by 2 bases and J by 0 bases, 10 bases remained unmatched. CDR1 is LNHDA, CDR2 SQIVND, per germline (reference sequence). The CDR3 sequence is 20 residues long. The CDR3 DNA is TGTGCCAGTAGTATATTCCCGACTAGCGGGTTTTTCTCTGGGGCCAACGTCCTGACTTTC. Amino acid sequence: CASSIFPTSGFFSGANVLTF. The full variable domain, its missing parts supplied by reference TRBV19 and TRBJ2-6, is DGGITQSPKYLFRKEGQNVTLSCEQNLNHDAMYWYRQDPGQGLRLIYYSQIVNDFQKGDIAEGYSVSREKKESFPLTVTSAQKNPTAFYLCASSIFPTSGFFSGANVLTFGAGSRLTVL.

The rearrangement links TRBV7-2 to TRBJ2-3; 9 nucleotides match TRBD2. Germline assignment: CDR1 SGHTA and CDR2 FQGNSA. V shed 4 bases and J 4 bases; nucleotides not matched to a gene: 9. The CDR3 spans 16 residues. The CDR3 sequence is CASSYRAGGPSDTQYF. CDR3 coding DNA: TGTGCCAGCAGCTATAGGGCGGGGGGGCCATCAGATACGCAGTATTTT.